A selection of T cell receptor beta chains follows, all from one sample in a study of human T cells and chemical hapten exposure. TCRdb reanalysed the RACE reads using MiXCR and keeps one entry per CDR3 protein. The sample shows just under 350,000 distinct CDR3 sequences, roughly 6.9% of them seen only once. The starting material was whole blood, obtained in connection with sensitization to the hapten diphenylcyclopropenone (DPC). Every receptor here comes from a woman aged 18-29 years with alopecia areata. Some clones in this sample may be carry-over from other donors' samples. Both conserved end residues are part of each CDR3. A D gene is named only where the DNA matches it firmly. Size is omitted from some rows. Given values are once, few, many or a class for expanded clones.

many | . | TRBJ2-3 | TRBV7-9 | TGTGCCAGCAGGCGGAGCACAGATACGCAGTATTTT | CASRRSTDTQYF
few | TRBD2 | TRBJ2-3 | TRBV7-8 | TGTGCCAGCAGCTCAAATAGCGGGGGGGCGGCAGATACGCAGTATTTT | CASSSNSGGAADTQYF
. | . | TRBJ2-3 | TRBV6-2/TRBV6-3 | TGTGCCAGCAGTTACACGGCAGCCACAGATACGCAGTATTTT | CASSYTAATDTQYF
few | TRBD2 | TRBJ2-7 | TRBV5-1 | TGCGCCAGCAGCTCTAGCGGGGGGGCCCCCAGCTCCTACGAGCAGTACTTC | CASSSSGGAPSSYEQYF
. | TRBD1 | TRBJ1-1 | TRBV10-3 | TGTGCCATCAGGAGGACAGGGCCCTTCCATTCGAACACTGAAGCTTTCTTT | CAIRRTGPFHSNTEAFF
many | . | TRBJ1-5 | TRBV5-5 | TGTGCCAGCAGCGTCCAGGGGAGACAGCCCCAGCATTTT | CASSVQGRQPQHF
. | TRBD2 | TRBJ2-2 | TRBV4-3 | TGCGCCAGCAGCCAAGGTCCACTAGCGGGGGAGTCCGGGGAGCTGTTTTTT | CASSQGPLAGESGELFF
. | TRBD2 | TRBJ2-7 | TRBV20-1 | TGCAGTGCTAAGATTAGCGGGGGGGGCGAGCAGTACTTC | CSAKISGGGEQYF
few | . | TRBJ1-1 | TRBV5-1 | TGCGCCAGCAGCCCAAACCGGGTCGTAGAGGGGAGCACTGAAGCTTTCTTT | CASSPNRVVEGSTEAFF
. | . | TRBJ1-1 | TRBV9 | TGTGCCAGCAGCGTAAGGGGCGAGCCTGAAGCTTTCTTT | CASSVRGEPEAFF
many | TRBD1 | TRBJ2-7 | TRBV5-5 | TGTGCCAGCAGCTCGACGTACAGGGGGGACTACGAGCAGTACTTC | CASSSTYRGDYEQYF
few | TRBD1 | TRBJ1-6 | TRBV7-3 | TGTGCCAGCAGCTGGGCAGGGGGCCAGACACCCCTCCACTTT | CASSWAGGQTPLHF
many | . | TRBJ2-3 | TRBV7-2 | TGTGCCAGCAGCTCCCATGGGGGCCAATATACGCAGTATTTT | CASSSHGGQYTQYF
. | TRBD2 | TRBJ2-7 | TRBV6-6 | TGTGCCAGCAGAAGACTAGCGGGGGGGCCCAACGAGCAGTACTTC | CASRRLAGGPNEQYF